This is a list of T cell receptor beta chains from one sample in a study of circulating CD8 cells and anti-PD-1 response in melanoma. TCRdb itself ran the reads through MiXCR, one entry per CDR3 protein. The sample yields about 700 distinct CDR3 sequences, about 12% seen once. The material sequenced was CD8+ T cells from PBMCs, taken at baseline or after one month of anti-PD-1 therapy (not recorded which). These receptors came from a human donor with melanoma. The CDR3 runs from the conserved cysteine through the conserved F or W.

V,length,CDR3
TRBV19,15,CASSTTSGATYEQYF
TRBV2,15,CASSDLGVSTDTQYF
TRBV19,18,CASSIGGLAGAKNYEQYF
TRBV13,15,CASSLMTSLGNEQFF
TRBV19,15,CASRSEDTLAYEQYF
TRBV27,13,CASVVDLYETQYF
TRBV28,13,CASSLGGYETQYF
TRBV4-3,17,CASSHRQGASGANVLTF
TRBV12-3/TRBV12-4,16,CASSGDRDRHSYEQYF
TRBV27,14,CASSPRTGYNEQFF
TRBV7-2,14,CASSLGLAGYEQYF